This paragraph covers one TCR beta chain sequence. This sample is part of a study of blood T cell repertoires in COVID-19. V was clipped by 6 bases and J by 5 bases, with 10 bases between them. The length of the CDR3 is 12 residues. Germline CDR1 is SEHNR and CDR2 is FQNEAQ (reference sequence). Under the authors' procedure: Scientists estimated how many nucleated cells there were by amplifying reference gene primers. Only in-frame clones appear in the TCRdb table, and some are missing; sequencing was by immunoSEQ multiplex PCR. V and J calls and clone size are given by that table; D and trimming were obtained from the DNA. The sample lists some 74,000 clones; approximately 86% were seen once.

The sequence was obtained from a man aged 50 or older with acute or convalescent COVID-19. The V and J genes are TRBV7-9 and TRBJ2-5; D uncertain. The material sequenced was peripheral blood. DNA of the CDR3: TGTGCCAGCAGTCAACAATCGGAGACCCAGTACTTC. The encoded protein is CASSQQSETQYF. The full variable domain, in which reference TRBV7-9 and TRBJ2-5 provide the parts outside the CDR3, is DTGVSQNPRHKITKRGQNVTFRCDPISEHNRLYWYRQTLGQGPEFLTYFQNEAQLEKSRLLSDRFSAERPKGSFSTLEIQRTEQGDSAMYLCASSQQSETQYFGPGTRLLVL.